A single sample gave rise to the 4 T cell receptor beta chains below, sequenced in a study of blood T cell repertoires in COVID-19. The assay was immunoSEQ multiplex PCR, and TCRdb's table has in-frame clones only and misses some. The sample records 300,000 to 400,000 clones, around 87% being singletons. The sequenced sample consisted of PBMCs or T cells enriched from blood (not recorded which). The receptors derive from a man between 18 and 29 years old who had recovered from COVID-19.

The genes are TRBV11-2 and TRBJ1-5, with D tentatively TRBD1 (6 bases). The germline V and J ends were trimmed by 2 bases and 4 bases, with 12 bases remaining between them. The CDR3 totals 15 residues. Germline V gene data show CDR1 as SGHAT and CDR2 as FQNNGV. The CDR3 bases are TGTGCCAGCAGCTTAAGGGGACAAACTAATCAGCCCCAGCATTTT. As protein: CASSLRGQTNQPQHF.

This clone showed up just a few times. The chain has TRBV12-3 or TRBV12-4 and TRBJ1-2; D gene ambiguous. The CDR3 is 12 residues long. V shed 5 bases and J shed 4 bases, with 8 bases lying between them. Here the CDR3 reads CASSDIAYGYTF. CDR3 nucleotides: TGTGCCAGCAGTGACATTGCCTATGGCTACACCTTC.

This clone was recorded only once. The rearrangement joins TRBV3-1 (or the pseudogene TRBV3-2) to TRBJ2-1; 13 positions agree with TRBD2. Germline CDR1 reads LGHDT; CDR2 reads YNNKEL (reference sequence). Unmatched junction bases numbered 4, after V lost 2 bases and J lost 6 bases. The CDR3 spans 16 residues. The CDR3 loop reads CASSQPGLAGSNEQFF. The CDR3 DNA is TGTGCCAGCAGCCAACCGGGACTAGCGGGGTCCAATGAGCAGTTCTTC.

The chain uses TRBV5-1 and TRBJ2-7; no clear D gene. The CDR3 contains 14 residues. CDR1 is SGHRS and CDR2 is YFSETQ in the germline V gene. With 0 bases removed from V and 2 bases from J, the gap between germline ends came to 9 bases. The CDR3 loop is CASSLGSNTYEQYF. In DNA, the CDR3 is TGCGCCAGCAGCTTGGGGTCCAACACCTACGAGCAGTACTTC.